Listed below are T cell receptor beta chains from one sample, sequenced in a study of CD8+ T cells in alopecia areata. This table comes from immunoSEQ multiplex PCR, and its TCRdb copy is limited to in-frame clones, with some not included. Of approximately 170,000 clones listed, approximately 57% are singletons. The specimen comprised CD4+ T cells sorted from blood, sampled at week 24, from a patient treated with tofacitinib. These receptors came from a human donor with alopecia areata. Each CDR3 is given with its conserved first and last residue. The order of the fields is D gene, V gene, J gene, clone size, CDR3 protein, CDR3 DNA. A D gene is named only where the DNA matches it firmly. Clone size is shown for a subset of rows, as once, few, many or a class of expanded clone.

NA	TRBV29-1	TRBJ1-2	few	CSSDDRANYGYTF	TGCAGCTCAGACGACAGAGCTAACTATGGCTACACCTTC
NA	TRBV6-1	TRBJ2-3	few	CASRIWGTTDTQYF	TGTGCCAGCAGGATATGGGGGACCACAGATACGCAGTATTTT
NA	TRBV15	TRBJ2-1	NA	CATSREVAIGGEQFF	TGTGCCACCAGCAGAGAGGTAGCGATCGGTGGAGAGCAGTTCTTC
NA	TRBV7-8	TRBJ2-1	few	CASSLEADITSGQFF	TGTGCCAGCAGCTTAGAAGCGGACATTACGAGCGGGCAGTTCTTC
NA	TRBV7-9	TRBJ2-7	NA	CASSEYYEQYF	TGTGCCAGCAGCGAGTACTACGAGCAGTACTTC
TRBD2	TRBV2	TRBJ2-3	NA	CASSRLAGGTDTQYF	TGTGCCAGCAGCAGACTAGCGGGGGGCACAGATACGCAGTATTTT
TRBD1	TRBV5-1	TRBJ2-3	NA	CASSSQSTGASTDTQYF	TGCGCCAGCAGCTCACAATCTACAGGGGCTAGCACAGATACGCAGTATTTT
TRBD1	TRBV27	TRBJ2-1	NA	CASSLRRQGINEQFF	TGTGCCAGCAGTTTACGGAGACAGGGTATCAATGAGCAGTTCTTC
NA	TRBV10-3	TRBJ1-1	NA	CAISEPRVEAFF	TGTGCCATCAGTGAGCCTAGGGTGGAAGCTTTCTTT
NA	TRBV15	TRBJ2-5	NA	CATSYGGGAGRYQETQYF	TGTGCCACCAGCTACGGAGGAGGGGCGGGGCGGTACCAAGAGACCCAGTACTTC
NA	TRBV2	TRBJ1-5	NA	CASSRGGTQHF	TGTGCCAGCAGTAGGGGAGGGACCCAGCATTTT
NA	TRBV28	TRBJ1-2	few	CASGQGAGNYGYTF	TGTGCCAGCGGGCAAGGGGCAGGGAACTATGGCTACACCTTC
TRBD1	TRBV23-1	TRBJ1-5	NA	CASSQAGQARRGQPQHF	TGCGCCAGCAGTCAAGCAGGACAGGCCCGCCGGGGACAGCCCCAGCATTTT
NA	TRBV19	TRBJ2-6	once	CASRGGGGLSGANVLTF	TGTGCCAGTAGGGGAGGTGGAGGACTCTCTGGGGCCAACGTCCTGACTTTC
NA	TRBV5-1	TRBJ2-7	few	CASSLDRYEQYF	TGCGCCAGCAGCTTGGACAGGTACGAGCAGTACTTC
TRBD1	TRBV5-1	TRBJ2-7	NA	CASSPGQQSYEQYF	TGCGCCAGCAGCCCGGGACAGCAATCCTACGAGCAGTACTTC
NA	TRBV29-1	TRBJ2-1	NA	CSVGGFIREQFF	TGCAGCGTTGGAGGTTTCATCAGGGAGCAGTTCTTC
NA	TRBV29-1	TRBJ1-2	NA	CSVEVNTLGGYTF	TGCAGCGTTGAAGTAAACACACTAGGAGGCTACACCTTC
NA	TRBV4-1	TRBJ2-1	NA	CASSPMPPNEQFF	TGCGCCAGCAGCCCCATGCCGCCGAATGAGCAGTTCTTC
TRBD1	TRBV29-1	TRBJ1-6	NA	CSVADRGLGSLHF	TGCAGCGTTGCGGACAGGGGGCTGGGGTCCCTCCACTTT
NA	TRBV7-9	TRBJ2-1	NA	CASSSDYEQFF	TGTGCCAGCAGCTCTGACTATGAGCAGTTCTTC
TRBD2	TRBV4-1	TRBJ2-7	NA	CASSSTGGGMLQYF	TGCGCCAGCAGCTCAACGGGCGGGGGGATGCTGCAGTACTTC
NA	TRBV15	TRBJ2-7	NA	CATSRAGDEQYF	TGTGCCACCAGCAGAGCAGGGGACGAGCAGTACTTC
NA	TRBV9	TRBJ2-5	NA	CASSVVGSGAQYF	TGTGCCAGCAGCGTAGTGGGGAGCGGCGCCCAGTACTTC
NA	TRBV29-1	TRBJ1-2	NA	CSVPVGPGGYGYTF	TGCAGCGTCCCGGTGGGCCCGGGCGGCTATGGCTACACCTTC
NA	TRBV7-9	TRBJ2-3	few	CASSQSGGDTQYF	TGTGCCAGCAGCCAGAGCGGAGGAGATACGCAGTATTTT
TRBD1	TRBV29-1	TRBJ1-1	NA	CSADGRGRGTEAFF	TGCAGCGCCGACGGAAGGGGGCGAGGCACTGAAGCTTTCTTT
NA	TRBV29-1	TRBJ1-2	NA	CSVEGVSYGYTF	TGCAGCGTTGAAGGAGTATCATATGGCTACACCTTC
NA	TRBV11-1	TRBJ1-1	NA	CASSSRGRNTEAFF	TGTGCCAGCAGCAGCAGGGGTCGGAACACTGAAGCTTTCTTT
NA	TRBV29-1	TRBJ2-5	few	CSVGASTLLGTQYF	TGCAGCGTTGGGGCCTCGACTCTATTGGGGACCCAGTACTTC
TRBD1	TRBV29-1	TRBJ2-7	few	CSGGWDRDEQYF	TGCAGCGGAGGATGGGACAGGGACGAGCAGTACTTC
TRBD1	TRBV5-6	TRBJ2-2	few	CASSLGLGTGNTGELFF	TGTGCCAGCAGCTTGGGTCTAGGGACAGGGAACACCGGGGAGCTGTTTTTT
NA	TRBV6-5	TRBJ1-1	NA	CASSYFVGSDTEAFF	TGTGCCAGCAGTTACTTTGTAGGGTCAGACACTGAAGCTTTCTTT
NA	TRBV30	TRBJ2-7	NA	CAWSARSAPYEQYF	TGTGCCTGGAGTGCTCGGTCGGCTCCCTACGAGCAGTACTTC
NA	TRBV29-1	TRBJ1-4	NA	CSVEGPNEKLFF	TGCAGCGTTGAGGGACCTAATGAAAAACTGTTTTTT